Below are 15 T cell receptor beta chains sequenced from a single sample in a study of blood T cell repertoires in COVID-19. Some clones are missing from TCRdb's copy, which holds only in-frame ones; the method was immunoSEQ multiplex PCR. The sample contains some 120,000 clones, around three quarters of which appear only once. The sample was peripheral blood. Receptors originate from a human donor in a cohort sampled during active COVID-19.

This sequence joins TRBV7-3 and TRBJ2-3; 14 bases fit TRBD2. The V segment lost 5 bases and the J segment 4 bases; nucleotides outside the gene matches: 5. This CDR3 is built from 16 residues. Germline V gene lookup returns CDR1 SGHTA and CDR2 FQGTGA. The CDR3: CASSLGTSGGPDTQYF. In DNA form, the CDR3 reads TGTGCCAGCAGCCTAGGGACTAGCGGGGGCCCAGATACGCAGTATTTT.

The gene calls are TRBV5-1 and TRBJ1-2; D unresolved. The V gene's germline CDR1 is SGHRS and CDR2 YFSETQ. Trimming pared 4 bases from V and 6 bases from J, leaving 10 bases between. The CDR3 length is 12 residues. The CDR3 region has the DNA TGCGCCAGCAGCCGGGGAGCGGATGGCTACACCTTC. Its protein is CASSRGADGYTF. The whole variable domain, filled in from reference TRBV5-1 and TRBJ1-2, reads KAGVTQTPRYLIKTRGQQVTLSCSPISGHRSVSWYQQTPGQGLQFLFEYFSETQRNKGNFPGRFSGRQFSNSRSEMNVSTLELGDSALYLCASSRGADGYTFGSGTRLTVV.

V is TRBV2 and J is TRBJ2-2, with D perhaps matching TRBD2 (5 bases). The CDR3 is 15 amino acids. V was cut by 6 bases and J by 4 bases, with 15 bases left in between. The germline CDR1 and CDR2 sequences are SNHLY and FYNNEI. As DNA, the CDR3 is TGTGCCAGCAGGATTCCGGTCGGGGTCACCGGGGAGCTGTTTTTT. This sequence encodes CASRIPVGVTGELFF.

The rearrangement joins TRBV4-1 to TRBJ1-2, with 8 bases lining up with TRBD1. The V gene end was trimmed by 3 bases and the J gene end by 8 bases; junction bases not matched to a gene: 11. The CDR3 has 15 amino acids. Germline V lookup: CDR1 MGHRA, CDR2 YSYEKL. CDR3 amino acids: CASSHLTGELKGYTF. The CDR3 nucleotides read TGCGCCAGCAGCCACTTGACAGGGGAGCTGAAAGGCTACACCTTC.

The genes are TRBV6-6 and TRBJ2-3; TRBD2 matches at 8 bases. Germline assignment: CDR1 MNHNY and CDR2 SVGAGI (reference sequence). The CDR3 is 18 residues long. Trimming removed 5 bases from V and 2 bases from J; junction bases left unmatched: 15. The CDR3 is CASSPFGLAGPPTDTQYF. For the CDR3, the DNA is TGTGCCAGCAGTCCTTTTGGGCTAGCGGGTCCCCCCACAGATACGCAGTATTTT.

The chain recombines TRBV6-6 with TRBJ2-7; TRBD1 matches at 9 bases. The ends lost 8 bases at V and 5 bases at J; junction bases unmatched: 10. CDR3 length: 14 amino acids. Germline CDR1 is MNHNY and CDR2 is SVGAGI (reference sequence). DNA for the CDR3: TGTGCCAGCGGTTGGGGACAGGGTCTTGACGAGCAGTACTTC. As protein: CASGWGQGLDEQYF.

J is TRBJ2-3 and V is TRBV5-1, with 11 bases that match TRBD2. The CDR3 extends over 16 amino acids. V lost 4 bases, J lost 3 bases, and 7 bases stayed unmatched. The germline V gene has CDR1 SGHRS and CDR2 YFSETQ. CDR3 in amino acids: CASSPLAGGRTDTQYF. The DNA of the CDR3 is TGCGCCAGCAGCCCTTTAGCGGGGGGGCGAACAGATACGCAGTATTTT.

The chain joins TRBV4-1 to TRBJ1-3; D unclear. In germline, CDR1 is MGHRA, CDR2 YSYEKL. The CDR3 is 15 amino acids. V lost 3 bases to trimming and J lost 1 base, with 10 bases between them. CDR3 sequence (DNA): TGCGCCAGCAGCCATCGTGGCGGTTCTGGAAACACCATATATTTT. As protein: CASSHRGGSGNTIYF.

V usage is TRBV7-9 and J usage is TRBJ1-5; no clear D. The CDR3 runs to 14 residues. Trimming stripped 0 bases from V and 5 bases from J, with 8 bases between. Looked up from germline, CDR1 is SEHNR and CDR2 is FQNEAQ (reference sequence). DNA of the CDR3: TGTGCCAGCAGCTTAGCGACGGCGGATCAGCCCCAGCATTTT. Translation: CASSLATADQPQHF.

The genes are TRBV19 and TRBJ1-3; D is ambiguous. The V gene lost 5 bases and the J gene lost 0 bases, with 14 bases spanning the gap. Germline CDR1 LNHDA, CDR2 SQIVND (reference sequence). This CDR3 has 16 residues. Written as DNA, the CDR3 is TGTGCCAGTAGTCCCGCCGCGGGCAACTCTGGAAACACCATATATTTT. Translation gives CASSPAAGNSGNTIYF.

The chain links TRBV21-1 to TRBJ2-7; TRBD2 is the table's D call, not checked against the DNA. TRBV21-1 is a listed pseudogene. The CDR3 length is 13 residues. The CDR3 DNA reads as TGTGCCGTAGGGAAGGGGGGGGTCTTCGAGCAGTACTTC. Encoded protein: CAVGKGGVFEQYF.

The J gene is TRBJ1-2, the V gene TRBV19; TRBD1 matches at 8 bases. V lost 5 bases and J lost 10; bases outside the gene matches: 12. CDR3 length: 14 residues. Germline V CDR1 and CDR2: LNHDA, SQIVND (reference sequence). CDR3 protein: CASSPLGQGDHYTF. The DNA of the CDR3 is TGTGCCAGTAGTCCCCTTGGACAGGGTGATCACTACACCTTC.

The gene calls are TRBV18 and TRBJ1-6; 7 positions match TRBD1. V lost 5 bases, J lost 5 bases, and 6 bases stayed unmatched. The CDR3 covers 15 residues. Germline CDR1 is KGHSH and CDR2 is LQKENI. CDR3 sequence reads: CASSFPTGHNSPLHF. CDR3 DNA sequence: TGTGCCAGCTCATTTCCGACAGGGCATAATTCACCCCTCCACTTT.

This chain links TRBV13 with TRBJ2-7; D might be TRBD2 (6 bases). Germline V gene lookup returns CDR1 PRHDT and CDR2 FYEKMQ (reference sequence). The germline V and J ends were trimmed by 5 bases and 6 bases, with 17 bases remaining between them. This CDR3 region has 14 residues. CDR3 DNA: TGTGCCAGCAGCCCCCCGCTGGGTAGCGGCGAGCAGTACTTC. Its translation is CASSPPLGSGEQYF.

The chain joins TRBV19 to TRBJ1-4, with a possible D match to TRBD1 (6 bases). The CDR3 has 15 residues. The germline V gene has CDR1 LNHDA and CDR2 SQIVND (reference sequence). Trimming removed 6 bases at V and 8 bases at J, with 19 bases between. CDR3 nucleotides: TGTGCCAGTAGCTTGGGCCGGGACACCCACGAAAAACTGTTTTTT. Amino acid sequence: CASSLGRDTHEKLFF.